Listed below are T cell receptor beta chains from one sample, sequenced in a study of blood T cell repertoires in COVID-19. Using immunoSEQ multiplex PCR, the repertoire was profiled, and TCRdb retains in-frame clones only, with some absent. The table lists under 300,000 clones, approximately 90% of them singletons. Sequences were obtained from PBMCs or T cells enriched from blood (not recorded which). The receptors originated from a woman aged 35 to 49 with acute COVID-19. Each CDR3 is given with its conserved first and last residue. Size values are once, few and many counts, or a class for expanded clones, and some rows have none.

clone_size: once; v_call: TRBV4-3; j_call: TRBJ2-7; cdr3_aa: CASSQGGGGTYEQYF
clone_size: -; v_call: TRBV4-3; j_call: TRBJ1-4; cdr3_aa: CASSSRTGIGEKLFF
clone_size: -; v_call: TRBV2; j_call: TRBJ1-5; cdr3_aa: CASKRDSNQPQHF
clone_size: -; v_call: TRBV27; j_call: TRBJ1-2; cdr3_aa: CASRKSLTGRITYGYTF
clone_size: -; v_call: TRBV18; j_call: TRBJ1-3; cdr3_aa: CASSPLSQTGSGNTIYF
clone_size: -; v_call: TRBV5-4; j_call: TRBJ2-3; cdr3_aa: CASSLAPAGDTQYF
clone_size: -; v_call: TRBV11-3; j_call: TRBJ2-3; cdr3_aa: CASSSRPSGSSTDTQYF
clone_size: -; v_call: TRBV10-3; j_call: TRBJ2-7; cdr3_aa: CAISLATHYEQYF
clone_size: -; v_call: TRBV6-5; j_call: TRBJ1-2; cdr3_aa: CASSLKERDYGYTF
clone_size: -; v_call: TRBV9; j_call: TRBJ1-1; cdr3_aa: CASSVAPQGPSTEAFF
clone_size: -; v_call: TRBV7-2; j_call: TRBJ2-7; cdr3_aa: CASSLATYEQYF
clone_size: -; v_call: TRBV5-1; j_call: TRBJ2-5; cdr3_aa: CASSLGTVQETQYF
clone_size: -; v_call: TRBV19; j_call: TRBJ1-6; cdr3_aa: CASSVGTGSDSPLHF
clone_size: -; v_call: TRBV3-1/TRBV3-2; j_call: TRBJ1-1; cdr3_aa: CASSPEQGLSSTEAFF
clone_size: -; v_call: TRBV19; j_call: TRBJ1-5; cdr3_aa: CASSIIQGNQPQHF
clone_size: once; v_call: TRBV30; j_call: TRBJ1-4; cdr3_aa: CAWTGQGMEKLFF
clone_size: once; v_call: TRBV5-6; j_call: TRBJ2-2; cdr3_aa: CASSSAGGLPGELFF
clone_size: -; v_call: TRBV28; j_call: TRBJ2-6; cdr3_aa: CASSSTGAGANVLTF
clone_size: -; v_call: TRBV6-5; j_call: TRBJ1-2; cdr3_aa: CASTDLARGGYTF
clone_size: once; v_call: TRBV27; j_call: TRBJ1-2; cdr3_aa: CASSLGGDGGYTF
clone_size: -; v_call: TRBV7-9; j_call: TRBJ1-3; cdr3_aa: CASSDYGTGGRNTIYF
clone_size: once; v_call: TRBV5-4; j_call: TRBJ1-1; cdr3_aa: CASSAGSTEAFF
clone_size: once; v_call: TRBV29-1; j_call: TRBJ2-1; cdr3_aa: CSVGVSSYNEQFF
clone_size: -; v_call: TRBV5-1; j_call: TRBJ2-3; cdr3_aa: CASSLFPLGGDTQYF
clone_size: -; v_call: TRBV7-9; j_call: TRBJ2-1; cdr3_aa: CASSFETGDNEQFF
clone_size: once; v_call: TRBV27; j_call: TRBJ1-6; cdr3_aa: CASSLRSSKDGNSPLHF
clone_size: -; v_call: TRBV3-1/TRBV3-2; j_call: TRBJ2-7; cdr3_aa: CASSLRDRGYEQYF
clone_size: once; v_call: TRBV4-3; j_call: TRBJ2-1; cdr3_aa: CASSPRANGGPGEQFF
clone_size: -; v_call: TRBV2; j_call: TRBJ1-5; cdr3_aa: CASGNRDSNQPQHF
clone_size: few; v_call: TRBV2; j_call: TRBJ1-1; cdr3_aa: CASRAQGAEAFF
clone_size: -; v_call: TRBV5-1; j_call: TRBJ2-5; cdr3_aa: CASSSDRGLGETQYF
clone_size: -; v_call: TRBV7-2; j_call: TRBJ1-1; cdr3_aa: CASGPVQNTEAFF
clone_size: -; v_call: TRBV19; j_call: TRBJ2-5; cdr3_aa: CASSRVRQIQYF
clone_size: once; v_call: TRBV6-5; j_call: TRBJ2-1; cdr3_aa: CASSYPQGDEQFF
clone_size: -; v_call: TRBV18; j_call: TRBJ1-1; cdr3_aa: CASSQQGPRTEAFF
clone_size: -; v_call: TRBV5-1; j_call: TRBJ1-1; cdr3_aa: CASRPGQRNTEAFF
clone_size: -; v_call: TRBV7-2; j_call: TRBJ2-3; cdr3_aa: CASSLEASGADTQYF
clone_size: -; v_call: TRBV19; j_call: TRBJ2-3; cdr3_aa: CASKSGTGGTSTDTQYF
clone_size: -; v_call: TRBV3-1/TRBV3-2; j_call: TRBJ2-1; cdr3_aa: CASSQGSSSYNEQFF
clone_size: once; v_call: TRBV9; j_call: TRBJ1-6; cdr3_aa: CASSVASNSPLHF
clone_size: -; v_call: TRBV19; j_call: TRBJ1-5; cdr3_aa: CASSMTGLRDQPQHF
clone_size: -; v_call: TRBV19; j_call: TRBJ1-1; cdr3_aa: CASSKRGLDTEAFF
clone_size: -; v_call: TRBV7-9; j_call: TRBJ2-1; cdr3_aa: CASSEQGQWNNEQFF
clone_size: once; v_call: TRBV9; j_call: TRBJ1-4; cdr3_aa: CASSVGGGLFEKLFF
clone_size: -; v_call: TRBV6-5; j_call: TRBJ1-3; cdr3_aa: CASQGSSGNTIYF
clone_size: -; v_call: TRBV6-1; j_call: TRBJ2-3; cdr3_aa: CASSDPGNTQYF